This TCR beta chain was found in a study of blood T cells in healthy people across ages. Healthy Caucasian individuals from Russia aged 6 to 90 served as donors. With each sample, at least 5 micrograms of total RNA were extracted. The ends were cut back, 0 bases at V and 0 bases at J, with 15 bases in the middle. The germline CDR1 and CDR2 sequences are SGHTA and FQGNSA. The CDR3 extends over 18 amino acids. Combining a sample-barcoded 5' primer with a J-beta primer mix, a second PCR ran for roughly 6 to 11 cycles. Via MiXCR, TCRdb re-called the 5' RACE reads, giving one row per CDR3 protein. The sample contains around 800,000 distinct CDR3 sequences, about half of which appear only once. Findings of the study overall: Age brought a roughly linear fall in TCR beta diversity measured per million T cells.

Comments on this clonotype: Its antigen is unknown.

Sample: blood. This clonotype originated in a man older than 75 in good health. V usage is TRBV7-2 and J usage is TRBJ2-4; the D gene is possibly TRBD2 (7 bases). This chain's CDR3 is CASSLAGGHQLAKNIQYF. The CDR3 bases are TGTGCCAGCAGCTTAGCCGGGGGGCACCAACTAGCCAAAAACATTCAGTACTTC.